The present T cell receptor beta chain was sequenced within a study of T cells after yellow fever vaccination. Study information: SMART-Seq v4 Ultra Low Input prepared libraries from low-cell fractions.

TCRdb re-called the 5' RACE reads with MiXCR, one entry per CDR3 protein. Of some 390,000 distinct CDR3 sequences in the sample, 6.2% are singletons; the top ten hold 15%. Study-wide points: Though it reached lower strength, the secondary response hit its peak faster, day 5 versus 15. Reappearance after the booster was observed for most primary-vaccination clones (roughly 97% CD4, approximately 90% CD8). CD4 and CD8 compartments shared a small share of clonotypes, likely from convergent recombination.

This clonotype turned up a few times. Its cognate antigen is unknown. CDR1 is MNHNS, CDR2 SASEGT, per germline. This CDR3 is built from 14 residues. Sequenced material: PBMCs, taken 5 days after the yellow fever booster vaccination. V and J are TRBV6-1 and TRBJ2-7, with a tentative D call TRBD2 (6 bases). This TCR was sampled from a man aged 25 to 45 who received the YFV17D yellow fever vaccine. As DNA, the CDR3 is TGTGCGACCGCCCCCGGGAGCCCTACTATCGAGCAGTACTTC. This gives the protein CATAPGSPTIEQYF.